Described below is a single T cell receptor (beta chain) sequence and its context. The CDR3 runs to 14 residues. V shed 1 base and J shed 5 bases, with 8 bases lying between them. Germline values: CDR1 MGHRA, CDR2 YSYEKL. Under the authors' procedure: The assay estimated nucleated cells by amplifying reference gene primers. Here immunoSEQ multiplex PCR was the method, and the copy in TCRdb shows in-frame clones only, minus some. For V, J and clone size, that table is used; D and trimming come from the DNA. The sample lists about 430,000 clones; approximately 90% were seen once. Up to 2 weeks before entering the study, exposed participants had met a COVID-19 case. The data originate from a study of blood T cell repertoires in COVID-19. Study context: Both acute and convalescent COVID-19 samples were obtained from the United States, Italy and Spain.

The chain carries TRBV4-1 and TRBJ1-4; D unclear. The sequence came from a woman aged 18-35 years who had been exposed to COVID-19. Sequencing used PBMCs or T cells enriched from blood (not recorded which). The CDR3 DNA is TGCGCCAGCAGCCAAGCGTTTCAGAATGAAAAACTGTTTTTT. Translation gives CASSQAFQNEKLFF.